Below, 9 T cell receptor beta chains from the same sample are listed, as sequenced in a study of T cell responses to AZD1222 COVID-19 vaccine. Repertoires were generated with immunoSEQ multiplex PCR, while TCRdb's copy carries only in-frame clones and drops some. The table shows approximately 77,000 clones, with more than 85% occurring only once. The specimen was peripheral blood, collected 28 days after the second AZD1222 dose. The receptor set was obtained from an adult who received the AZD1222 COVID-19 vaccine.

The chain carries TRBV7-9 and TRBJ1-1; D is unclear. Germline lookup yields CDR1 SEHNR and CDR2 FQNEAQ (reference sequence). This CDR3 is 14 amino acids long. V was shortened by 4 bases and J by 1 base, with 10 bases between the two germline ends. Written as DNA, the CDR3 is TGTGCCAGCAGCTCCGCGGGCCCGAACACTGAAGCTTTCTTT. Amino acids: CASSSAGPNTEAFF.

The rearrangement links TRBV7-9 to TRBJ2-3; 11 nucleotides match TRBD2. The ends lost 4 bases at V and 6 bases at J; junction bases unmatched: 9. CDR1 and CDR2 (germline): SEHNR, FQNEAQ (reference sequence). CDR3 length: 16 amino acids. This chain's CDR3 is CASSSRMTSGTDTQYF. The CDR3 bases are TGTGCCAGCAGCTCGCGGATGACTAGCGGGACTGATACGCAGTATTTT.

Remarks on this clone: The sample carries other DNA sequences with the same CDR3. The chain combines TRBV5-4 with TRBJ2-1; 9 nucleotides line up with TRBD2. V lost 2 bases to trimming and J lost 5 bases; unmatched junction nucleotides: 5. CDR1 is SGHNT, CDR2 YYREEE, per germline (reference sequence). The CDR3 contains 15 residues. CDR3 amino acids: CASSFIAGADNEQFF. As DNA, the CDR3 is TGTGCCAGCAGCTTCATAGCGGGGGCCGACAATGAGCAGTTCTTC.

The rearrangement uses TRBV19 and TRBJ1-2, with D maybe TRBD1 (5 bases). This CDR3 has 15 amino acids. The germline CDR1 and CDR2 sequences are LNHDA and SQIVND (reference sequence). V was trimmed by 5 bases and J by 2 bases, leaving 15 bases between them. In DNA form, the CDR3 reads TGTGCCAGTAGTGCCCAACGGGGGGGGAACTATGGCTACACCTTC. Encoded protein: CASSAQRGGNYGYTF. The full variable domain, its missing parts supplied by reference TRBV19 and TRBJ1-2, is DGGITQSPKYLFRKEGQNVTLSCEQNLNHDAMYWYRQDPGQGLRLIYYSQIVNDFQKGDIAEGYSVSREKKESFPLTVTSAQKNPTAFYLCASSAQRGGNYGYTFGSGTRLTVV.

This clone was picked up one time. The genes are TRBV7-2 and TRBJ2-7; TRBD2 aligns across 7 bases. The CDR3 contains 14 residues. CDR1 and CDR2 from the germline V gene are SGHTA and FQGNSA. V dropped 3 bases and J dropped 7; count of bases not matched to a gene: 9. The chain's CDR3 is CASSFVGGSKEQYF. CDR3 DNA: TGTGCCAGCAGCTTCGTGGGCGGGAGTAAAGAGCAGTACTTC.

This chain links TRBV29-1 with TRBJ2-1; 12 nucleotides agree with TRBD2. The germline V gene has CDR1 SQVTM and CDR2 ANQGSEA. CDR3 length: 15 residues. Trimming took 4 bases from V and 10 from J; bases not matched to a gene: 11. The CDR3 coding sequence is TGCAGCGTTGGGACTCCAAACCTAGCGGGAGGGGAGCAGTTCTTC. The encoded protein is CSVGTPNLAGGEQFF.

V and J are TRBV10-3 and TRBJ1-5, with 8 bases aligning to TRBD1. The ends lost 2 bases at V and 7 bases at J; junction bases unmatched: 10. The CDR3 spans 16 residues. Germline V lookup: CDR1 ENHRY, CDR2 SYGVKD. The CDR3 here is CAISEVDRGEDQPQHF. Here the CDR3 DNA reads TGTGCCATCAGTGAGGTTGACAGGGGAGAGGACCAGCCCCAGCATTTT.

Only one count was recorded for this clone. This chain connects TRBV2 to TRBJ1-4; 9 bases line up with TRBD1. The CDR3 runs to 14 residues. The germline V gene encodes CDR1 SNHLY and CDR2 FYNNEI. With 5 bases clipped from V and 6 bases from J, the junction kept 4 bases outside the gene matches. The CDR3 sequence: CASSYGTGYEKLFF. DNA of the CDR3: TGTGCCAGCAGTTACGGGACAGGGTATGAAAAACTGTTTTTT. The whole variable domain, remainder taken from reference TRBV2 and TRBJ1-4, is EPEVTQTPSHQVTQMGQEVILRCVPISNHLYFYWYRQILGQKVEFLVSFYNNEISEKSEIFDDQFSVERPDGSNFTLKIRSTKLEDSAMYFCASSYGTGYEKLFFGSGTQLSVL.

The rearrangement joins TRBV20-1 to TRBJ1-5, with TRBD1 identical over 7 bases. The CDR3 length is 11 residues. The germline CDR1 and CDR2 sequences are DFQATT and SNEGSKA (reference sequence). After removal of 6 bases from V and 9 bases from J, the junction contained 5 bases not matched to a gene. The CDR3 bases are TGCAGTGCGGGCAGGGGGGGGCCCCAGCATTTT. Translation gives CSAGRGGPQHF.